The present T cell receptor (beta chain) was sequenced within a study of a mutant IDH1 vaccine in newly diagnosed glioma. Background on the study: In some groups vaccination began 4-6 weeks post-radiotherapy; others received it with temozolomide. Radiotherapy, temozolomide, or both had been given previously, and both were given to most. Study observations and caveats: Immune responses induced by the vaccine were seen in less than 95% of patients, spanning multiple MHC alleles.

The CDR3 consists of 13 residues. Per germline, CDR1 MNHEY and CDR2 SVGAGI. Trimming removed 5 bases at V and 2 bases at J, with 8 bases between. Turning to this clone: Antigen unknown.

The assay was immunoSEQ multiplex PCR, and TCRdb's table has in-frame clones only and misses some. The table lists tens of thousands of clones, about 80% of them singletons. Time point given: week 23, last vaccination. The investigators gave 300 ug of mutant IDH1 20-mer peptide in each vaccine dose, together with topical imiquimod. The sequence was obtained from a man aged 40-55 years with glioma. The sequencing used PBMCs, collected from a glioma patient whose treatment included an IDH1 peptide vaccine. This rearrangement joins TRBV6-5 to TRBJ2-3; D assignment may be TRBD1 or TRBD2 (5 bases each). The DNA for the CDR3 is TGTGCCAGCAGTCGAGGGGTCACAGATACGCAGTATTTT. Residues: CASSRGVTDTQYF.